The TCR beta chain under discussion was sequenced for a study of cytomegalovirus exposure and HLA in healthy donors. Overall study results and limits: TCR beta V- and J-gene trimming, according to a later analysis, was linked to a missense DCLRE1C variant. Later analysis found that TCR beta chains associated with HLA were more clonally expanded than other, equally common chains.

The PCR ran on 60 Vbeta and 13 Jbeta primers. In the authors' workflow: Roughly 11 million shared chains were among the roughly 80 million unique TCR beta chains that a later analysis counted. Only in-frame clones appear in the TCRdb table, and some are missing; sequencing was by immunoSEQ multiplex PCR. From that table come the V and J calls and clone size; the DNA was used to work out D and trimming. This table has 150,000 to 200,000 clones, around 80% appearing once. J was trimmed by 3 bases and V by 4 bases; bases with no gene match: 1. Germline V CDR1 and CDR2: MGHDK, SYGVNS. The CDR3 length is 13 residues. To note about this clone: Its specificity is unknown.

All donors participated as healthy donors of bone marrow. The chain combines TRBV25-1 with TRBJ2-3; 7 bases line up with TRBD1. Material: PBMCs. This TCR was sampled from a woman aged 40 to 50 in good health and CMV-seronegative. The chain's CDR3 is CASSGQGTDTQYF. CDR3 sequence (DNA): TGTGCCAGCAGTGGACAGGGAACAGATACGCAGTATTTT.